Below, 22 T cell receptor beta chains from the same sample are listed, as sequenced in a study of identical twins. Each CDR3 protein gets one entry after TCRdb re-called the 5' RACE reads with MiXCR. The sample includes about 250,000 distinct CDR3 sequences, about 7.5% of them seen just once. The sample was also linked to a second study, of yellow fever vaccine responses in identical twins.

Specimen: CD8+ T cells sorted from blood. The receptor source for this set is a woman aged 18-29 years in good health.

This chain connects TRBV7-6 to TRBJ1-4; D gene ambiguous. Trimming removed 7 bases at V and 3 bases at J, with 18 bases between. This CDR3 has 16 amino acids. The germline V gene encodes CDR1 SGHVS and CDR2 FNYEAQ. The CDR3, as DNA: TGTGCCAGCACCCCTAACCGTGCCTCGGCTAATGAAAAACTGTTTTTT. As protein: CASTPNRASANEKLFF.

This clonotype was counted many times. DNA of the CDR3: TGTGCCAGCGGCCTTGCGGGGCGGAAAGAGACCCAGTACTTC. Translating it yields CASGLAGRKETQYF. This sequence joins TRBV27 and TRBJ2-5, with D possibly being TRBD2 (6 bases). Germline V lookup: CDR1 MNHEY, CDR2 SMNVEV (reference sequence). The CDR3 is 14 residues long. V gave up 8 bases and J gave up 3 bases, with 16 bases separating them.

This clonotype was counted a few times. The chain is built from TRBV6-4 and TRBJ2-1; the match to TRBD2 covers 9 bases. Germline V lookup: CDR1 MRHNA, CDR2 SNTAGT. The CDR3 loop spans 15 amino acids. After removal of 6 bases from V and 7 bases from J, the junction contained 10 bases not matched to a gene. CDR3 sequence (DNA): TGTGCCAGCAGCGAGTCGCGGGAGGGTGGGAATGAGCAGTTCTTC. Translation gives CASSESREGGNEQFF.

This clonotype was counted between two and nine times. V gene TRBV4-1 combines with J gene TRBJ1-1; no definite D call. The CDR3 extends over 13 amino acids. The germline gives CDR1 MGHRA, CDR2 YSYEKL. V gave up 1 base and J gave up 1 base, with 4 bases separating them. The CDR3: CASSQAGNTEAFF. In DNA form, the CDR3 reads TGCGCCAGCAGCCAAGCAGGGAACACTGAAGCTTTCTTT.

V and J are TRBV28 and TRBJ1-5; possibly TRBD1 for D (6 bases). Per germline, CDR1 MDHEN and CDR2 SYDVKM. The CDR3 contains 15 residues. Between the trimmed V and J ends, which lost 5 bases and 4 bases, there was a span of 15 bases. CDR3 in amino acids: CASSPLTGENQPQHF. CDR3 nucleotides: TGTGCCAGCAGTCCCCTGACAGGAGAAAATCAGCCCCAGCATTTT.

This chain links TRBV3-1 with TRBJ2-1; no clear D. CDR1 is LGHDT and CDR2 is YNNKEL in the germline V gene (reference sequence). CDR3 length equals 16 residues. Between the trimmed V and J ends, which lost 0 bases and 4 bases, there was a span of 13 bases. CDR3 nucleotides: TGTGCCAGCAGCCAAGATCTGGAGACACCTTACAATGAGCAGTTCTTC. Residues: CASSQDLETPYNEQFF.

This clonotype was counted a few times. The CDR3 loop reads CASRPDHYGYTF. The CDR3 nucleotides read TGTGCCAGCAGACCGGACCACTATGGCTACACCTTC. This chain uses TRBV7-9 with TRBJ1-2; D unresolved. Trimming pared 6 bases from V and 3 bases from J, leaving 8 bases between. The CDR3 contains 12 residues. Germline V CDR1 and CDR2: SEHNR, FQNEAQ (reference sequence).

The V and J genes are TRBV7-6 and TRBJ2-3; perhaps TRBD1 as D (5 bases). The CDR3 extends over 14 amino acids. Trimming took 1 base from V and 1 from J, leaving 6 bases between them. Germline assignment: CDR1 SGHVS and CDR2 FNYEAQ. The chain's CDR3 is CASSLEQGTDTQYF. CDR3 nucleotides: TGTGCCAGCAGCTTAGAACAGGGCACAGATACGCAGTATTTT.

This clonotype was found many times. V is TRBV28 and J is TRBJ1-5; no reliable D call. The V gene lost 3 bases and the J gene lost 0 bases, with 6 bases spanning the gap. CDR3 length: 14 amino acids. Germline CDR1 reads MDHEN; CDR2 reads SYDVKM. The CDR3 region has the DNA TGTGCCAGCAGTTTTGGGTATAGCAATCAGCCCCAGCATTTT. It yields the protein CASSFGYSNQPQHF.

This clonotype came up a few times. This chain joins TRBV5-1 and TRBJ2-1, with 8 bases aligning to TRBD2. The CDR3 covers 14 residues. Trimming at V came to 6 bases and at J to 4 bases, leaving 6 bases not matched to a gene. CDR1 is SGHRS, CDR2 YFSETQ, per germline. The CDR3 DNA is TGCGCCAGCACGGGACTAGACCCTTACAATGAGCAGTTCTTC. Translated, it gives CASTGLDPYNEQFF.

The sample holds many counts of this clonotype. The chain carries TRBV6-5 and TRBJ1-1; TRBD1 might be the D (6 bases). V lost 1 base to trimming and J lost 3 bases, with 9 bases between them. Germline assignment: CDR1 MNHEY and CDR2 SVGAGI. This CDR3 is 14 amino acids long. The CDR3 DNA follows: TGTGCCAGCAGTTACTGGGGGGCGGACACTGAAGCTTTCTTT. This sequence encodes CASSYWGADTEAFF.

The chain carries TRBV19 and TRBJ2-3; D remains unclear. The CDR3 loop spans 15 amino acids. From germline, CDR1 is LNHDA and CDR2 SQIVND (reference sequence). V shed 1 base and J shed 0 bases, with 8 bases lying between them. The CDR3 sequence is CASSIADRSTDTQYF. In nucleotides, the CDR3 is TGTGCCAGTAGTATAGCAGACCGTAGCACAGATACGCAGTATTTT.

The J gene is TRBJ2-7, the V gene TRBV5-1; 9 nucleotides agree with TRBD1. The junction had 8 bases not matched to a gene; V was cut back by 4 bases and J by 3 bases. CDR1 and CDR2 from the germline V gene are SGHRS and YFSETQ. The CDR3 length is 15 residues. In DNA, the CDR3 is TGCGCCAGCAGCCGGGGACAGGGTGATCTCTACGAGCAGTACGTC. This codes for CASSRGQGDLYEQYV.

This clonotype was seen at least ten times. The chain is built from TRBV27 and TRBJ2-2; D ambiguous. The CDR3 loop spans 15 amino acids. V was pared by 3 bases and J by 2 bases, with 10 bases between. Germline assignment: CDR1 MNHEY and CDR2 SMNVEV (reference sequence). The CDR3 bases are TGTGCCAGCAGTTTCCGGGTCGATAACACCGGGGAGCTGTTTTTT. It encodes CASSFRVDNTGELFF.

This clonotype was seen repeatedly, ten times or more. This sequence joins TRBV12-3 or TRBV12-4 and TRBJ1-2; 7 bases align to TRBD1. This CDR3 spans 14 amino acids. V lost 10 bases, J lost 0 bases, and 8 bases stayed unmatched. CDR3 loop: CATLRDSTNYGYTF. Here the CDR3 DNA reads TGTGCCACCCTCCGGGACAGTACTAACTATGGCTACACCTTC.

This clonotype was detected a few times. The chain is built from TRBV28 and TRBJ2-7; TRBD1 matches at 9 bases. Germline CDR1 and CDR2: MDHEN and SYDVKM. J was trimmed by 4 bases and V by 3 bases; bases with no gene match: 16. The CDR3 sequence is 18 residues long. The chain's CDR3 is CASSFYGEGDRALYEQYF. CDR3 nucleotides: TGTGCCAGCAGTTTTTATGGGGAGGGGGACAGGGCCCTGTACGAGCAGTACTTC.

This clonotype showed up just a few times. The genes are TRBV5-1 and TRBJ2-7; D gene uncertain. The CDR3 is made up of 14 amino acids. Trimming removed 0 bases from V and 1 base from J, with 8 bases in between. Germline V lookup: CDR1 SGHRS, CDR2 YFSETQ. The CDR3 nucleotides read TGCGCCAGCAGCTTGGGGTGGGAATCCTACGAGCAGTACGTC. Protein sequence: CASSLGWESYEQYV.

The rearrangement links TRBV5-1 to TRBJ2-6; D is undetermined. This CDR3 spans 17 amino acids. V lost 3 bases and J 1 base, leaving 14 bases between the germline ends. From germline, CDR1 is SGHRS and CDR2 YFSETQ. The CDR3 region has the DNA TGCGCCAGCAGCTCCCCGAACGGGTTGTCTGGGGCCAACGTCCTGACTTTC. It codes for CASSSPNGLSGANVLTF.

The chain has TRBV6-5 and TRBJ2-5; D gene uncertain. This CDR3 region has 15 residues. CDR1 is MNHEY, CDR2 SVGAGI, per germline. The V and J ends lost 0 bases and 2 bases respectively, with 10 bases between them. The CDR3 bases are TGTGCCAGCAGTTACTCGTTTGGCTTACAAGAGACCCAGTACTTC. Translating gives CASSYSFGLQETQYF.

This clonotype was counted at least ten times. The chain couples TRBV5-1 to TRBJ2-1; maybe TRBD1 (5 bases). Trimming left V 4 bases short and J 0 bases short, with 14 bases between. Per the germline V gene, CDR1 is SGHRS and CDR2 is YFSETQ. The CDR3 extends over 16 amino acids. The CDR3 loop reads CASSGLMDTSYNEQFF. CDR3 DNA sequence: TGCGCCAGCAGCGGCTTAATGGACACCTCCTACAATGAGCAGTTCTTC.

This clonotype was recorded many times. V is TRBV20-1 and J is TRBJ2-3, with D possibly being TRBD2 (8 bases). The CDR3 covers 18 residues. V gave up 6 bases and J gave up 2 bases, with 27 bases separating them. Germline assignment: CDR1 DFQATT and CDR2 SNEGSKA (reference sequence). The CDR3 DNA sequence: TGCAGTGCCCCAAGGGGGCGGGAGGTGGGAGTCAACACAGATACGCAGTATTTT. Protein sequence: CSAPRGREVGVNTDTQYF.

The table lists this clonotype with a few counts. V and J are TRBV6-1 and TRBJ2-2; 7 bases line up with TRBD1. This CDR3 contains 13 residues. J gave up 7 bases and V 6 bases, and 5 bases lay outside the gene matches. Germline CDR1 MNHNS, CDR2 SASEGT. The CDR3 nucleotides are TGTGCCAGCAGGCCAGGGACAGACGGGGAGCTGTTTTTT. It encodes CASRPGTDGELFF.